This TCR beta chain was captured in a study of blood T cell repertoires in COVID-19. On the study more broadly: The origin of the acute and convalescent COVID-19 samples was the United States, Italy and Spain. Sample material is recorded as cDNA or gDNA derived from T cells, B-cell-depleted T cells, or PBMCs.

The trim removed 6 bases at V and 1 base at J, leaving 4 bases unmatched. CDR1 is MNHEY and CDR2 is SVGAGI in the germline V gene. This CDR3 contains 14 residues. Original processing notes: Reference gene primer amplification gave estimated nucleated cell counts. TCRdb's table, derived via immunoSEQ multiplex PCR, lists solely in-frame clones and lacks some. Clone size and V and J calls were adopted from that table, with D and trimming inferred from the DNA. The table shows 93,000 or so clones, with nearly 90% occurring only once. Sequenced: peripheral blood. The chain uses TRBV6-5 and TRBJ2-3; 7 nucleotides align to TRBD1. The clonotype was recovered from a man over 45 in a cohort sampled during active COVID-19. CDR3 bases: TGTGCCAGCAGCTACGGGACAGGCACAGATACGCAGTATTTT. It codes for CASSYGTGTDTQYF.